This T cell receptor beta chain stems from a study of identical twins. Germline V lookup: CDR1 SQVTM, CDR2 ANQGSEA. This CDR3 has 14 residues. Trimming pared 1 base from V and 6 bases from J, leaving 15 bases between. TCRdb re-called the 5' RACE reads with MiXCR, one entry per CDR3 protein. The repertoire holds approximately 190,000 distinct CDR3 sequences, with approximately 15% as singletons. The study, taken as a whole, reports: For cord blood, abundant beta clonotypes had fewer insertions, unlike memory repertoires, which showed none. An excess of low generation probability was shown by twin-shared out-of-frame alpha sequences.

This clonotype was seen many times. Antigen unknown. These same records also appear under a second study, on T cells expressing NK-cell markers. That work adds: Within the sequenced cohort of eight donors, seven exhibited HCMV seropositivity and one was seronegative. Similarly, these clonotypes led the CD3+CD56-NKG2C+ fraction as well in several donors.

The chain employs TRBV29-1 and TRBJ1-1; perhaps TRBD1 as D (6 bases). The receptor was isolated from a woman aged 18-30 years in good health. Input material: CD8+ T cells sorted from blood. The CDR3 DNA is TGCAGCGTTGAAGGTACCTATGGGGGCCCTGAAGCTTTCTTT. Encoded protein: CSVEGTYGGPEAFF.